The source of this T cell receptor (beta chain) is a study of regulatory T cells in long-lasting Graves disease. Germline V lookup: CDR1 SGHRS, CDR2 YFSETQ. Trimming cost V 4 bases and J 9 bases; bases outside gene matches: 7. The CDR3 has 14 residues. Time point noted: newly diagnosed GD, antithyroid drugs for less than 3 months. RNA isolated from PBMCs was used to make the TCR library. This clonotype has a handful of counts. TCR beta libraries were built with iRepertoire HTBI primers and Arm-PCR of CDR3 regions. TCRdb called the multiplex PCR reads again in MiXCR, with one record for every CDR3 protein. The table shows roughly 510,000 distinct CDR3 sequences, with 15% to 20% occurring only once. These sequences were also reported in another study, on T cells in Graves' hyperthyroidism and ophthalmopathy.

Sample: peripheral blood mononuclear cells (PBMCs), taken at new diagnosis, from a patient treated with antithyroid drugs. The chain joins TRBV5-1 to TRBJ1-6, with TRBD1 matching over 7 bases. This receptor was identified in a man aged 18-30 years with Graves disease. The CDR3 loop is CASSGGTEVSPLHF. The DNA for the CDR3 is TGCGCCAGCAGCGGCGGGACAGAGGTTTCACCCCTCCACTTT.